The sequence of this T cell receptor beta chain was determined in a study of cytomegalovirus exposure and HLA in healthy donors. About this clone: Its antigen remains unidentified.

Sequencing was performed with immunoSEQ multiplex PCR; in TCRdb, only in-frame clones are kept and a portion is missing. The profile shows 260,000 or so clones, roughly 90% of them singletons. Germline CDR1 reads MGHRA; CDR2 reads YSYEKL. Trimming shortened V by 4 bases and J by 3 bases, and 16 bases separated the two germline ends. This CDR3 is built from 15 residues. Study-level points and caveats: Cytomegalovirus association was listed for approximately 160 TCR beta chains. High sensitivity and specificity were reportedly achieved when the classifier diagnosed cytomegalovirus status.

This chain joins TRBV4-1 and TRBJ2-7; D not resolved. Input material: PBMCs. This receptor was identified in a woman aged 18-29 years in good health and CMV-seronegative. CDR3 nucleotide sequence: TGCGCCAGCAGCCCCATCGTAGAACCCCTCTACGAGCAGTACTTC. It codes for CASSPIVEPLYEQYF.